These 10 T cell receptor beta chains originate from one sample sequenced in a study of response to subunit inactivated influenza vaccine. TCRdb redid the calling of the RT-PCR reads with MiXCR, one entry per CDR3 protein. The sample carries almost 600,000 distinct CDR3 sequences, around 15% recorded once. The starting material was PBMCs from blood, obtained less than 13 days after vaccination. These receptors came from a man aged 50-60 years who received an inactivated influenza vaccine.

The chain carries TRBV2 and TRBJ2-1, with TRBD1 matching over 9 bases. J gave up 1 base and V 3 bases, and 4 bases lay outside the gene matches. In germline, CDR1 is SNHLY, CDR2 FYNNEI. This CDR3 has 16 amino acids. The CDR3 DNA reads TGTGCCAGCAGTGAGGACAGGGGCTTTTCCTACAATGAGCAGTTCTTC. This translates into CASSEDRGFSYNEQFF.

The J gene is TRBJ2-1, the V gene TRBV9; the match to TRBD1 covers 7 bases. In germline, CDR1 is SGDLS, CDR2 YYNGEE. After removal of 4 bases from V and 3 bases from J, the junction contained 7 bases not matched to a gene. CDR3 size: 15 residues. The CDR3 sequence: CASSPGSGGYNEQFF. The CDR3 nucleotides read TGTGCCAGCAGCCCCGGGTCAGGGGGCTACAATGAGCAGTTCTTC.

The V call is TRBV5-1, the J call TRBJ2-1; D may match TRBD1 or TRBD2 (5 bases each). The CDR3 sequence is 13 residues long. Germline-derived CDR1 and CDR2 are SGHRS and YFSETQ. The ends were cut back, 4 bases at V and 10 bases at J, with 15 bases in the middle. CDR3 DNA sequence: TGCGCCAGCAGCCAACGCCGGGGCCGGGAGCAGTTCTTC. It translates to CASSQRRGREQFF.

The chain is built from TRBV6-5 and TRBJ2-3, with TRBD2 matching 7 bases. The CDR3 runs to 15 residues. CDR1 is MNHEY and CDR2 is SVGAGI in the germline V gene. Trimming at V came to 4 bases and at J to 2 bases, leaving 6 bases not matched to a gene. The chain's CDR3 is CASSSYSGPTDTQYF. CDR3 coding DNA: TGTGCCAGCAGTTCCTATAGCGGGCCCACAGATACGCAGTATTTT.

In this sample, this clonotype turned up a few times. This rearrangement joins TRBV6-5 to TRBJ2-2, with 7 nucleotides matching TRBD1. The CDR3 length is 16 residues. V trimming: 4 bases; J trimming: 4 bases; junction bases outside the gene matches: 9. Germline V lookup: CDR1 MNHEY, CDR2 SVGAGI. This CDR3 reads CASSLPGQTVTGELFF. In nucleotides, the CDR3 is TGTGCCAGCAGTTTGCCGGGACAGACAGTCACCGGGGAGCTGTTTTTT.

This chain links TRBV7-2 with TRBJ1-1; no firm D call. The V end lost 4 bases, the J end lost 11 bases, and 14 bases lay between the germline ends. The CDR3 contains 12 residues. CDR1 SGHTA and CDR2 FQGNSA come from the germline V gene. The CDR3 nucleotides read TGTGCCAGCAGCTCCCGGACCCCCCCGGCTTTCTTT. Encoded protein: CASSSRTPPAFF. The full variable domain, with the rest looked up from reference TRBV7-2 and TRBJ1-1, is GAGVSQSPSNKVTEKGKDVELRCDPISGHTALYWYRQSLGQGLEFLIYFQGNSAPDKSGLPSDRFSAERTGGSVSTLTIQRTQQEDSAVYLCASSSRTPPAFFGQGTRLTVV.

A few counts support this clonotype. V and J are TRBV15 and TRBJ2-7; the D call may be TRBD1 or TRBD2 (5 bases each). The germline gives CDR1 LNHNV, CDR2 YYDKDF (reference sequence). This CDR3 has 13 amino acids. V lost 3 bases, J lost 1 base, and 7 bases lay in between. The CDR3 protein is CATSSGASYEQYF. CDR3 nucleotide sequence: TGTGCCACCAGCAGCGGGGCTTCCTACGAGCAGTACTTC.

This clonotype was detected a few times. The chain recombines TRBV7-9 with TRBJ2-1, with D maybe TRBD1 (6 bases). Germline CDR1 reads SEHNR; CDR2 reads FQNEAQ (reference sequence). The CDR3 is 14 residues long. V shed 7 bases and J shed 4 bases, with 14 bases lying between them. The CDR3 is CASNPGQGYNEQFF. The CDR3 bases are TGTGCCAGCAACCCGGGACAAGGGTACAATGAGCAGTTCTTC.

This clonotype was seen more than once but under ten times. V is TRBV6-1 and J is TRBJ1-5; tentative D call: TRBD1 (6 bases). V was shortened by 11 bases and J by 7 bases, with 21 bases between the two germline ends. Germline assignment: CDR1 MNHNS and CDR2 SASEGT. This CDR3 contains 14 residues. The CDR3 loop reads CASAGGGGGQPQHF. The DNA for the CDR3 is TGTGCCTCAGCGGGTGGAGGGGGAGGGCAGCCCCAGCATTTT.

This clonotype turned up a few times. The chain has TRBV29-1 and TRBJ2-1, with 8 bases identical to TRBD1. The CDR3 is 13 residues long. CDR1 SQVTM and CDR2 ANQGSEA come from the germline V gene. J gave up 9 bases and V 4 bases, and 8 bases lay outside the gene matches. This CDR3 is CSVVGRGLSEQFF. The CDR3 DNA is TGCAGCGTTGTGGGCAGGGGGCTGAGTGAGCAGTTCTTC.